One and the same sample provided the 21 T cell receptor beta chains below, sequenced in a study of control samples from healthy donors and cancer patients. Sequenced by immunoSEQ multiplex PCR; TCRdb stores in-frame clones only, minus some. Of over 55,000 clones in the sample, less than 95% were seen once. The specimen was PBMCs. These receptors all come from a man under 40 with colorectal cancer.

The J gene is TRBJ1-2, the V gene TRBV5-6; D may be TRBD1 (6 bases). V was cut by 4 bases and J by 6 bases, with 25 bases left in between. The CDR3 length is 17 residues. The germline V gene has CDR1 SGHDT and CDR2 YYEEEE. CDR3 residues: CASSNLLVTGTRNGYTF. The CDR3 coding sequence is TGTGCCAGCAGCAACCTCCTCGTGACCGGGACAAGGAATGGCTACACCTTC.

V and J are TRBV30 and TRBJ2-3; TRBD2 matches at 9 bases. CDR1 is GTSNPN and CDR2 is SVGIG in the germline V gene (reference sequence). The junction had 5 bases not matched to a gene; V was cut back by 3 bases and J by 4 bases. The CDR3 has 14 residues. The DNA of the CDR3 is TGTGCCTGGAGGCCGGGACTAGCAGCAGATACGCAGTATTTT. This translates into CAWRPGLAADTQYF.

This rearrangement joins TRBV27 to TRBJ1-5, with D possibly TRBD1 on 5 matching bases. The CDR3 spans 16 residues. V was trimmed by 2 bases and J by 1 base, leaving 12 bases between them. The germline gives CDR1 MNHEY, CDR2 SMNVEV (reference sequence). The CDR3 sequence: CASSLTSGTSNQPQHF. CDR3 DNA sequence: TGTGCCAGCAGTTTAACGTCCGGGACGAGCAATCAGCCCCAGCATTTT.

The V and J genes are TRBV24-1 and TRBJ2-1, with a weak D call TRBD2 (6 bases). The germline gives CDR1 KGHDR, CDR2 SFDVKD. The CDR3 sequence is 12 residues long. Trimming pared 5 bases from V and 10 bases from J, leaving 11 bases between. The CDR3 spells CATSGAAGEQFF. The DNA of the CDR3 is TGTGCCACCAGTGGGGCGGCGGGGGAGCAGTTCTTC.

This chain joins TRBV19 and TRBJ2-3; D unresolved. The CDR3 has 14 amino acids. Trimming cost V 1 base and J 2 bases, with 7 bases left between them. Germline CDR1 LNHDA, CDR2 SQIVND (reference sequence). CDR3 DNA sequence: TGTGCCAGTAGTATAGTGGCATACACAGATACGCAGTATTTT. It codes for CASSIVAYTDTQYF.

This chain joins TRBV2 and TRBJ2-5; D is tentatively TRBD1 or TRBD2 (5 bases each). This CDR3 is 14 amino acids long. V was clipped by 5 bases and J by 3 bases, with 13 bases between them. CDR1 and CDR2 (germline): SNHLY, FYNNEI. In DNA form, the CDR3 reads TGTGCCAGCAGTCCGGGGCCGGGCGAAGAGACCCAGTACTTC. It translates to CASSPGPGEETQYF.

The chain joins TRBV7-9 to TRBJ2-5; 8 bases fit TRBD1. After removal of 10 bases from V and 2 bases from J, the junction contained 3 bases not matched to a gene. The CDR3 runs to 12 residues. Germline V gives CDR1 SEHNR, CDR2 FQNEAQ (reference sequence). The CDR3 DNA sequence: TGTGCCATAGACAGGGGACAAGAGACCCAGTACTTC. It is translated as CAIDRGQETQYF.

V and J are TRBV5-1 and TRBJ1-1, with 8 bases aligning to TRBD1. In germline, CDR1 is SGHRS, CDR2 YFSETQ. This CDR3 has 14 amino acids. Trimming removed 5 bases from V and 5 bases from J; junction bases left unmatched: 8. CDR3 in amino acids: CASRFMTGVTEAFF. CDR3 DNA sequence: TGCGCCAGCAGATTCATGACAGGGGTGACTGAAGCTTTCTTT.

Only one count was recorded for this clone. The genes are TRBV29-1 and TRBJ1-2; D is ambiguous. Trimming took off 8 bases at V and 3 bases at J, with 19 bases between the two ends. Per germline, CDR1 SQVTM and CDR2 ANQGSEA. The CDR3 length is 14 residues. CDR3 nucleotide sequence: TGCAGCTCCACGACGGAGGGTAAAGACTATGGCTACACCTTC. As protein: CSSTTEGKDYGYTF.

This rearrangement joins TRBV10-3 to TRBJ1-1, with 11 positions matching TRBD1. Germline lookup yields CDR1 ENHRY and CDR2 SYGVKD. V lost 6 bases to trimming and J lost 1 base; unmatched junction nucleotides: 4. This CDR3 has 15 residues. CDR3 amino acids: CAISSGQGENTEAFF. Here the CDR3 DNA reads TGTGCCATCAGCTCGGGACAGGGGGAGAACACTGAAGCTTTCTTT.

The V call is TRBV3-1 (or the pseudogene TRBV3-2), the J call TRBJ2-3, with 7 bases aligning to TRBD1. CDR3 length: 16 residues. CDR1 is LGHDT, CDR2 YNNKEL, per germline (reference sequence). V lost 0 bases to trimming and J lost 3 bases; unmatched junction nucleotides: 6. The CDR3, as DNA: TGTGCCAGCAGCCAAGACCTGACAGGGAAGACAGATACGCAGTATTTT. The encoded protein is CASSQDLTGKTDTQYF.

This chain links TRBV5-4 with TRBJ2-1; the D gene could be TRBD1 or TRBD2 (7 bases each). The CDR3 totals 17 residues. Deletions cut 4 bases from V and 5 bases from J, with 22 bases between. Germline V gives CDR1 SGHNT, CDR2 YYREEE (reference sequence). Here the CDR3 DNA reads TGTGCCAGCAGCCCATTTCTGGGAGGGGGCCTCCACAATGAGCAGTTCTTC. This codes for CASSPFLGGGLHNEQFF.

The gene calls are TRBV5-8 and TRBJ1-3; D remains unclear. The CDR3 consists of 17 residues. With 1 base removed from V and 6 bases from J, the gap between germline ends came to 20 bases. Germline V gives CDR1 SGHTS, CDR2 YDEGEE. The CDR3 is CASSLYWVPGEENTIYF. CDR3 nucleotide sequence: TGTGCCAGCAGCTTGTATTGGGTCCCGGGAGAGGAAAACACCATATATTTT.

The V gene is TRBV6-5, the J gene TRBJ2-1; 13 nucleotides match TRBD2. Germline V gives CDR1 MNHEY, CDR2 SVGAGI. V lost 3 bases to trimming and J lost 10 bases; unmatched junction nucleotides: 9. There are 16 residues in the CDR3. The CDR3 coding sequence is TGTGCCAGCAGTTATGGGACTAGCGGGGTGTCGGAGGAGCAGTTCTTC. Its translation: CASSYGTSGVSEEQFF.

V usage is TRBV7-2 and J usage is TRBJ2-2, with D perhaps TRBD1 (8 bases). The CDR3 has 16 amino acids. Germline V CDR1 and CDR2: SGHTA, FQGNSA. V was shortened by 8 bases and J by 10 bases, with 26 bases between the two germline ends. The CDR3 bases are TGTGCCAGCGGCGGGAGACAGGGGTGGGCGGTTCAGGAGCTGTTTTTT. It translates to CASGGRQGWAVQELFF.

The chain carries TRBV29-1 and TRBJ1-1; the D gene is possibly TRBD1 (5 bases). This CDR3 has 18 residues. CDR1 SQVTM and CDR2 ANQGSEA come from the germline V gene. The CDR3 reads CGRQIGCGPYLGSTEAFF. The CDR3 DNA reads as TGCGGGAGACAGATTGGGTGTGGCCCTTATTTGGGGTCCACTGAAGCTTTCTTT.

V usage is TRBV4-3 and J usage is TRBJ1-4, with 7 nucleotides matching TRBD1. Germline trimming cut 0 bases from V and 3 bases from J; bases unmatched to any gene: 13. Germline lookup yields CDR1 LGHNA and CDR2 YSLEER. CDR3 size: 19 residues. CDR3 sequence reads: CASSQDYRVGGTANEKLFF. CDR3 bases: TGCGCCAGCAGCCAAGATTATCGTGTGGGGGGGACAGCTAATGAAAAACTGTTTTTT.

V usage is TRBV19 and J usage is TRBJ2-7; D is possibly TRBD1 (6 bases). Deletions cut 6 bases from V and 3 bases from J, with 15 bases between. The CDR3 has 14 amino acids. CDR1 is LNHDA and CDR2 is SQIVND in the germline V gene (reference sequence). CDR3 protein: CASSDPGHRYEQYF. In DNA, the CDR3 is TGTGCCAGTAGCGACCCGGGACACCGCTACGAGCAGTACTTC.

The chain is built from TRBV29-1 and TRBJ2-3; 9 bases are shared with TRBD2. J was trimmed by 3 bases and V by 7 bases; bases with no gene match: 5. The CDR3 is made up of 13 amino acids. The germline gives CDR1 SQVTM, CDR2 ANQGSEA. CDR3 residues: CSGRGGATDTQYF. CDR3 coding DNA: TGCAGCGGTCGCGGGGGGGCGACAGATACGCAGTATTTT.

The J gene is TRBJ1-2, the V gene TRBV4-1; TRBD1 is a possible D gene (5 bases). Germline V gene data show CDR1 as MGHRA and CDR2 as YSYEKL. The CDR3 extends over 14 amino acids. Trimming pared 0 bases from V and 4 bases from J, leaving 9 bases between. CDR3: CASSQDPGAYGYTF. Here the CDR3 DNA reads TGCGCCAGCAGCCAAGACCCCGGGGCCTATGGCTACACCTTC.

The J gene is TRBJ1-1, the V gene TRBV27; a weak D match, TRBD1 (5 bases). Trimming left V 10 bases short and J 7 bases short, with 13 bases between. Germline-derived CDR1 and CDR2 are MNHEY and SMNVEV (reference sequence). The CDR3 covers 11 residues. The CDR3 loop is CATRKTDEAFF. CDR3 DNA sequence: TGTGCCACCCGAAAGACAGATGAAGCTTTCTTT.